What follows is one TCR beta chain and its context. CDR3 length equals 16 residues. V gave up 1 base and J gave up 1 base, with 13 bases separating them. Germline V gene sequence: CDR1 LNHNV, CDR2 YYDKDF (reference sequence). Positively selected for CCR7, the CD45RO-negative cells used as naive CD8 cells excluded terminally differentiated effector memory CD45RA+ cells. The donor population consisted of healthy HIV-negative adults with no recent acute infections or vaccinations. Profiling relied on immunoSEQ multiplex PCR, and the TCRdb table lists in-frame clones only, not all of them. The sample gives over 2,000,000 clones, over 85% of which show up once; roughly 1.7% is in the top ten. The record originates from a study of shared clonotypes between healthy human individuals.

Sequenced input: naive CD8+ T cells from PBMCs. The sequence was collected from a young man in good health. Some clones in this sample may be carry-over from other donors' samples. This chain connects TRBV15 to TRBJ1-1; no clear D. The CDR3 sequence is CATSRGLATPNTEAFF. DNA of the CDR3: TGTGCCACCAGCAGAGGCCTCGCGACCCCGAACACTGAAGCTTTCTTT.